The T cell receptor beta chain described here comes from a study of blood T cell repertoires in COVID-19. Across the study: COVID-19 samples collected from the United States, Italy and Spain covered acute and convalescent phases. In each case, the material was cDNA or gDNA derived from T cells, B-cell-depleted T cells, or PBMCs.

Per the original data handling: For nucleated cells, counts were estimated from reference gene primer amplification. Clones were sequenced by immunoSEQ multiplex PCR, and TCRdb holds only the in-frame ones, with some missing. The V and J calls and clone size are taken from that table; D and trimming were inferred from the DNA. The table has around 260,000 clones, 70% to 90% seen once. Trimming at V came to 2 bases and at J to 1 base, leaving 0 bases not matched to a gene. The germline V gene encodes CDR1 SGHRS and CDR2 YFSETQ. The CDR3 covers 14 residues. This sequence joins TRBV5-1 and TRBJ2-7; 10 nucleotides agree with TRBD2. Specimen: peripheral blood. This clonotype was obtained from a human donor in a cohort sampled during active COVID-19. CDR3 protein: CASSFSGGSYEQYF. The CDR3 DNA follows: TGCGCCAGCAGCTTTAGCGGGGGGTCCTACGAGCAGTACTTC. The variable domain in full, completed from reference TRBV5-1 and TRBJ2-7, reads KAGVTQTPRYLIKTRGQQVTLSCSPISGHRSVSWYQQTPGQGLQFLFEYFSETQRNKGNFPGRFSGRQFSNSRSEMNVSTLELGDSALYLCASSFSGGSYEQYFGPGTRLTVT.